The sequence of this TCR beta chain was determined in a study of CD8+CD57+ T cells in acquired aplastic anemia. Turning to the study itself: Sorted CD4+ and CD8+ cells yielded DNA averaging around 3 ug.

An expansion of CD8+CD57+ cells by flow cytometry had been shown in patients chosen for sequencing. The study sampled blood from patients who had received no therapy. Germline CDR1 is SQVTM and CDR2 is ANQGSEA. V dropped 4 bases and J dropped 4 bases, with 9 bases sitting between them. This CDR3 spans 12 amino acids. With respect to this clonotype: No antigen is known for it.

General study points: Overlapping CD8+ CDR3 repertoires of patients and controls contained 25 to 35 shared sequences. Patients and healthy controls showed no significant CD8+ Simpson's diversity difference.

Genomic DNA was employed as the template in profiling TCR beta VDJ and CDR3. TCRdb reanalysed the reads using MiXCR and keeps one entry per CDR3 protein. The repertoire holds approximately 190,000 distinct CDR3 sequences, with roughly half as singletons. The genes are TRBV29-1 and TRBJ2-3, with a tentative D call TRBD1 (6 bases). This TCR was sampled from a human donor with aplastic anemia. What was sequenced was sorted CD4+, CD8+, or CD8+CD57+ T cells (not recorded which) from PBMCs. The CDR3 protein is CSVGQDADTQYF. Written as DNA, the CDR3 is TGCAGCGTTGGACAGGATGCAGATACGCAGTATTTT.